This T cell receptor beta chain was sequenced for a study of early T cells in non-severe SARS-CoV-2 infection. Ten or more counts support this clonotype. TCRdb itself ran the 5' RACE reads through MiXCR, one entry per CDR3 protein. The sample consists of more than 65,000 distinct CDR3 sequences, around 4.2% of them appearing once. Germline-derived CDR1 and CDR2 are DFQATT and SNEGSKA (reference sequence). The CDR3 length is 13 residues. The V end was cut by 2 bases, the J end by 6 bases, with 14 bases between. The material sequenced was whole blood, taken at baseline. The sequence derives from an adult who was a healthcare worker with PCR-confirmed SARS-CoV-2 infection or an uninfected control (not recorded which). The donor label of this sample is uncertain. The rearrangement links TRBV20-1 to TRBJ2-7; D might be TRBD1 or TRBD2, each matching 5 bases. Written as DNA, the CDR3 is TGCAGTGCTAGAATCCCCCCAGGGACCGAGCAGTACTTC. It codes for CSARIPPGTEQYF.